This T cell receptor (beta chain) was captured in a study of blood T cell repertoires in COVID-19. Sequencing used immunoSEQ multiplex PCR; TCRdb keeps in-frame clones, though not all of them. The sample lists 200,000 to 250,000 clones; around 90% were seen once. Cohort allocation depended upon clinical history that participants reported. This CDR3 spans 15 amino acids. Germline V gene sequence: CDR1 SGHAT, CDR2 FQNNGV. V lost 5 bases and J lost 10; bases outside the gene matches: 9. Material for sequencing was PBMCs or T cells enriched from blood (not recorded which). This TCR was sampled from a young man who had been exposed to COVID-19. The genes are TRBV11-2 and TRBJ1-6; 9 positions match TRBD1. The CDR3, as DNA: TGTGCCAGCAGCCGACCGGGACAGGGTGGGTCACCCCTCCACTTT. It translates to CASSRPGQGGSPLHF.